This T cell receptor beta chain comes out of a study of siplizumab effects on memory and regulatory T cells (dated by TCRdb to about 2019). Regarding the complete study: The study looked at the effect of siplizumab, an anti-CD2 antibody, on alloreactive T-cell subsets in allogeneic mixed lymphocyte reactions made from human PBMCs. Overall study results and their limits: Because sequences below about 10^-5 frequency were poorly captured, only a minor fraction of alloreactive clones could be mapped to unstimulated subsets. A naive or memory phenotype could not be assigned to roughly 75-97% of proliferating CD4+ or CD8+ clones. Whether proliferating Tregs from siplizumab cultures actually had suppressive function was not functionally confirmed. Unstimulated naive T cells appeared more diverse than memory T cells, and naive cells seemed to contribute substantially to the alloresponse. The cumulative frequency of alloreactive sequences that could be traced back to unstimulated CD4+ memory T cells was significantly reduced by siplizumab. In reactions with siplizumab, an average of roughly 69% of mappable alloreactive CD4+ clones were Treg-derived, compared with roughly 27% in control reactions.

The junction shows trimming of 4 bases on V and 5 bases on J, plus 13 bases between the germline ends. The CDR3 starts with the cysteine, ends with the phenylalanine, and has 14 residues. Kept here is only the CDR3 DNA, which spans 42 bases and is read in frame from base 1. CDR1 and CDR2 are read off the germline V gene (reference sequence) as SGHNT and YYREEE. Sorted unstimulated T cells and proliferating T cells recovered from mixed lymphocyte reactions underwent TCRbeta CDR3 sequencing. Fresh whole blood from under 13 HLA-typed healthy donors was used as the source from which PBMCs were isolated. To map where alloreactive clones came from, CD4+ non-regulatory T cells in the unstimulated state were FACS-sorted. Libraries came from the immunoSEQ multiplex PCR assay. Around 10^5 TCR templates per sample were assayed by the deep sequencing platform. Genomic DNA extracted from sorted T cells was the material used for TCRbeta CDR3 sequencing. In the paper's pipeline: The R programming language was used for the clonal analysis of the TCRbeta CDR3 data. Comparing unstimulated samples against CFSE-low samples taken after the reaction was how alloreactive CD4+ and CD8+ clones were defined. By matching sequences to the repertoires of sorted unstimulated Treg and non-Treg cells, each alloreactive CD4+ clone was assigned a regulatory or non-regulatory origin. Not all clones reach the TCRdb copy of this immuneACCESS table, which keeps in-frame sequences only. Checked studies attribute under half of the gap to unresolved V genes and leave the rest unexplained. Clone size and V and J calls were adopted from that table, with D and trimming inferred from the DNA. In this sample the table shows roughly 120,000 clones, roughly 94% of which occur a single time. The ten largest clones add up to around 1.5% of the sample.

As to this clone: Its antigen remains undetermined. No much larger clonotype is one base removed from it; base qualities were not supplied.

The chain employs TRBV5-4 and TRBJ2-1, and perhaps TRBD1 as D gene, on 6 matching bases. Input material: non-Treg CD4+ T cells sorted from blood. What this sample's cell subset or site label stands for: FACS-sorted unstimulated CD4+ non-regulatory T cells. This sequence was found in a human donor in good health. The encoded CDR3 is CASSSTGFNNEQFF. The DNA sequence reads TGTGCCAGCAGCAGTACAGGGTTTAACAATGAGCAGTTCTTC.